This T cell receptor (beta chain) derives from a study of cytomegalovirus exposure and HLA in healthy donors. The study, taken as a whole, reports: A later analysis linked a missense variant in DCLRE1C to the trimming of TCR beta V and J genes. Earlier analysis looked at TCR beta V segments, and most were productive about 87% or about 30% of the time. Later analysis identified 16,951 TCR beta sequences associated with HLA alleles, using a false discovery rate threshold of 0.05.

CDR1 and CDR2 from the germline V gene are MNHEY and SMNVEV (reference sequence). The length of the CDR3 is 13 residues. Regarding this clone: Its target is unknown. Relative to the germline gene, one junction end is altered; a read error may explain this.

Likely unrecorded immune exposures existed in these nominally healthy donors. Researchers ran the PCR with 60 Vbeta and 13 Jbeta primers. The data were produced by immunoSEQ multiplex PCR, yet TCRdb's version contains in-frame clones alone and is incomplete. The sample consists of 140,000 to 150,000 clones, 70% of them appearing once. The TCR originated in a woman in her sixties in good health and CMV-seropositive. The specimen sequenced was PBMCs. The V gene is TRBV27, the J gene TRBJ2-7, with D hard to call. CDR3 bases: TGTGCCAGCATTTTACAACAGCCCTACGAGCAGTACTTC. Amino acid sequence: CASILQQPYEQYF.